The entry below describes one TCR beta chain. V gave up 2 bases and J gave up 2 bases, with 12 bases separating them. This CDR3 has 14 amino acids. Germline V gives CDR1 SQVTM, CDR2 ANQGSEA. Sequencing was performed with immunoSEQ multiplex PCR; in TCRdb, only in-frame clones are kept and a portion is missing. The sample records around 320,000 clones, roughly 86% being singletons. This study enrolled people aged about 18 to 100 from roughly 22 US geographic areas. Self-reported history from a screening survey and questionnaire set each donor's cohort. No more than 2 weeks before study entry, exposed participants had met a case of COVID-19. These data are taken from a study of blood T cell repertoires in COVID-19. Study summary: Spain, Italy and the United States supplied samples that represented acute and convalescent COVID-19.

The gene calls are TRBV29-1 and TRBJ2-5; no definite D call. The specimen was PBMCs or T cells enriched from blood (not recorded which). The sequence was obtained from a woman between 50 and 59 years old who had been exposed to COVID-19. CDR3 DNA sequence: TGCAGCGTTGAATCCGAGGTGATTCAAGAGACCCAGTACTTC. Translating gives CSVESEVIQETQYF.